Listed below are T cell receptor beta chains from one sample, sequenced in a study of Ad26.COV2.S vaccination and SARS-CoV-2 variants. Libraries were prepared by immunoSEQ multiplex PCR; TCRdb keeps only in-frame clonotypes and omits some of them. The repertoire consists of hundreds of thousands of clones, with around 92% occurring once and the leading ten covering around 1.4%. The sample consisted of peripheral blood, taken in a trial of Ad26.COV2.S vaccine versus placebo. The receptors were sampled from a person aged 18 to 59 who received the Ad26.COV2.S COVID-19 vaccine or a placebo. The CDR3 runs from the conserved cysteine through the conserved F or W. Each record gives: V gene, D gene, clone size, J gene, CDR3 DNA, CDR3 protein. A D gene is named only where the DNA matches it firmly. Size is stated for part of the rows, as once, few or many counts, or as a class when the clone is expanded.

TRBV5-1	TRBD2	.	TRBJ2-7	TGCGCCAGCAGCTTACTAGCGGGAGGGAACTACGAGCAGTACTTC	CASSLLAGGNYEQYF
TRBV30	.	.	TRBJ2-7	TGTGCCTGGAGTGGTATAGGGGGGCGGTACGAGCAGTACTTC	CAWSGIGGRYEQYF
TRBV27	TRBD1	.	TRBJ2-7	TGTGCCAGCAGTTTAGGGGGACAGGTCTACGAGCAGTACTTC	CASSLGGQVYEQYF
TRBV12-5	TRBD2	.	TRBJ2-2	TGTGCTAGTGGTTTGTTAATACGTGGACCGGGACTAGCGGGGGTTTCAAACACCGGGGAGCTGTTTTTT	CASGLLIRGPGLAGVSNTGELFF
TRBV4-3	TRBD1	.	TRBJ1-6	TGCGCCAGCAGCCCCGACAGGGATGGAAATTCACCCCTCCACTTT	CASSPDRDGNSPLHF
TRBV6-6	.	.	TRBJ1-2	TGTGCCAGCAGTTACGGGGACCGGCAAGGCTACACCTTC	CASSYGDRQGYTF
TRBV11-2	.	.	TRBJ2-5	TGTGCCAGCAGCTTGGGCCGAGGAAAGGAGACCCAGTACTTC	CASSLGRGKETQYF
TRBV7-2	.	.	TRBJ1-4	TGTGCCAGCAGCTTAGGGACAGCTGAAAAACTGTTTTTT	CASSLGTAEKLFF
TRBV19	.	once	TRBJ2-5	TGTGCCAGTAGTCCCGGACCGATCGGGGAGACCCAGTACTTC	CASSPGPIGETQYF
TRBV12-2	.	.	TRBJ2-4	TGTGCAAGTCGCTTAGAACCCAACAACATTCAGTACTTC	CASRLEPNNIQYF
TRBV28	.	.	TRBJ2-7	TGTGCCAGCAGTGCCGGGGGATCCGAGCAGTACTTC	CASSAGGSEQYF
TRBV12-3/TRBV12-4	TRBD1	once	TRBJ2-4	TGTGCCAGCAGGCCGGGACAGGGAAACATTCAGTACTTC	CASRPGQGNIQYF
TRBV6-2/TRBV6-3	TRBD1	.	TRBJ1-2	TGTGCCAGCAGTTCTCCGGGACAGGGGGTTTACGGCTACACCTTC	CASSSPGQGVYGYTF
TRBV27	.	.	TRBJ1-5	TGTGCCAGCAGTGGCGGCGGCGGACAGCCCCAGCATTTT	CASSGGGGQPQHF